The 18 T cell receptor beta chains in this list originate from one sample, sequenced in a study of cytomegalovirus exposure and HLA in healthy donors. The PCR contained 60 Vbeta and 13 Jbeta primers. TCRdb's copy holds only in-frame clones and misses some; the assay was immunoSEQ multiplex PCR. The repertoire holds tens of thousands of clones, about three quarters seen once, with about an eighth in the top ten. What was sequenced was PBMCs. These receptors were taken from a middle-aged woman in good health and CMV-seropositive.

About this clone itself: Just one base apart from a much larger clone, this may be a read error. This sequence joins TRBV4-1 and TRBJ2-3; D possibly corresponds to TRBD2 (5 bases). The V gene lost 0 bases and the J gene lost 1 base, with 11 bases spanning the gap. Germline V gene lookup returns CDR1 MGHRA and CDR2 YSYEKL. The CDR3 extends over 16 amino acids. CDR3 loop: CASSQDITGGTDTQYF. The CDR3 DNA is TGCGCCAGCAGCCAAGATATTACCGGGGGCACAGATACGCAGTATTTT.

This rearrangement joins TRBV25-1 to TRBJ1-4; 9 nucleotides align to TRBD1. V lost 4 bases and J lost 8; bases outside the gene matches: 8. From germline, CDR1 is MGHDK and CDR2 SYGVNS. The CDR3 is 15 residues long. CDR3 loop: CASSGPGTGREKLFF. The DNA of the CDR3 is TGTGCCAGCAGTGGACCCGGGACAGGGAGGGAAAAACTGTTTTTT.

The gene calls are TRBV6-5 and TRBJ2-1; tentative D call: TRBD2 (6 bases). The germline V gene has CDR1 MNHEY and CDR2 SVGAGI. This CDR3 has 14 amino acids. V shed 5 bases and J shed 8 bases, with 16 bases lying between them. CDR3 in amino acids: CASSGLNLKHEQFF. As DNA, the CDR3 is TGTGCCAGCAGTGGACTAAATTTGAAACATGAGCAGTTCTTC.

This clone was counted between two and nine times. The chain links TRBV11-1 to TRBJ1-2, with D perhaps matching TRBD1 (6 bases). The CDR3 runs 15 residues. Trimming took off 5 bases at V and 5 bases at J, with 18 bases between the two ends. CDR1 is SGHAT, CDR2 FQDESV, per germline (reference sequence). For the CDR3, the DNA is TGTGCCAGCAGCAACCCCGTTCAGGGGAGATATGGCTACACCTTC. Translating it yields CASSNPVQGRYGYTF.

The gene calls are TRBV6-5 and TRBJ2-5; no definite D call. V lost 4 bases to trimming and J lost 2 bases, with 8 bases between them. Looked up from germline, CDR1 is MNHEY and CDR2 is SVGAGI. The CDR3 is 13 residues long. CDR3 sequence reads: CASSFSAQETQYF. The CDR3 DNA reads TGTGCCAGCAGTTTCTCAGCACAAGAGACCCAGTACTTC.

The genes are TRBV9 and TRBJ1-2; 8 bases are a match to TRBD1. CDR1 is SGDLS and CDR2 is YYNGEE in the germline V gene. This CDR3 has 14 amino acids. V lost 1 base to trimming and J lost 3 bases; unmatched junction nucleotides: 2. In DNA form, the CDR3 reads TGTGCCAGCAGCGTACCAGGGGGCCACTATGGCTACACCTTC. This encodes CASSVPGGHYGYTF.

J is TRBJ2-1 and V is TRBV7-8; the D gene is possibly TRBD2 (5 bases). V was clipped by 5 bases and J by 7 bases, with 9 bases between them. Germline lookup yields CDR1 SGHVS and CDR2 FQNEAQ. CDR3 size: 12 residues. In nucleotides, the CDR3 is TGTGCCAGCAGCCCCCGGGAAAATGAGCAGTTCTTC. Translation: CASSPRENEQFF.

This chain joins TRBV19 and TRBJ1-2; 7 bases align to TRBD1. Looked up from germline, CDR1 is LNHDA and CDR2 is SQIVND (reference sequence). The CDR3 is 15 residues long. After removal of 8 bases from V and 3 bases from J, the junction contained 12 bases not matched to a gene. In DNA form, the CDR3 reads TGTGCCAGTTCGAGGGGGCCTTCCCTCCACTATGGCTACACCTTC. Its translation: CASSRGPSLHYGYTF.

V is TRBV9 and J is TRBJ1-2, with D possibly matching TRBD1 (5 bases). V lost 4 bases and J 8 bases, leaving 18 bases between the germline ends. This CDR3 has 14 amino acids. CDR1 SGDLS and CDR2 YYNGEE come from the germline V gene. CDR3 amino acids: CASSTQYGAEGYTF. The CDR3 coding sequence is TGTGCCAGCAGCACCCAGTATGGGGCGGAAGGCTACACCTTC.

The rearrangement uses TRBV18 and TRBJ2-7; 9 bases are a match to TRBD2. The CDR3 has 16 residues. Germline CDR1 and CDR2: KGHSH and LQKENI. The trim removed 3 bases at V and 3 bases at J, leaving 9 bases unmatched. CDR3 DNA: TGTGCCAGCTCACCCACTAGGGCGGGGGGGCGCTACGAGCAGTACTTC. Translated: CASSPTRAGGRYEQYF.

The chain recombines TRBV9 with TRBJ2-3; a possible D gene is TRBD2 (5 bases). Germline V gene data show CDR1 as SGDLS and CDR2 as YYNGEE. V was cut by 0 bases and J by 4 bases, with 9 bases left in between. This CDR3 is 14 amino acids long. Written as DNA, the CDR3 is TGTGCCAGCAGCGTAGTTAGTAGCGCAGATACGCAGTATTTT. Translated: CASSVVSSADTQYF.

V gene TRBV15 combines with J gene TRBJ1-3; TRBD1 is a possible D gene (5 bases). V lost 1 base, J lost 2 bases, and 18 bases lay in between. Germline V gene lookup returns CDR1 LNHNV and CDR2 YYDKDF (reference sequence). This CDR3 contains 18 residues. CDR3 sequence: CATSRVGLRVTTGNTIYF. Written as DNA, the CDR3 is TGTGCCACCAGCAGAGTGGGGCTACGGGTTACCACTGGAAACACCATATATTTT. The variable domain in full, completed from reference TRBV15 and TRBJ1-3, reads DAMVIQNPRYQVTQFGKPVTLSCSQTLNHNVMYWYQQKSSQAPKLLFHYYDKDFNNEADTPDNFQSRRPNTSFCFLDIRSPGLGDTAMYLCATSRVGLRVTTGNTIYFGEGSWLTVV.

Note on this clone: Other DNA sequences of this sample code for an identical CDR3. This chain connects TRBV15 to TRBJ2-7, with D possibly being TRBD2 (6 bases). CDR1 LNHNV and CDR2 YYDKDF come from the germline V gene (reference sequence). CDR3 size: 15 residues. The V end lost 1 base, the J end lost 1 base, and 11 bases lay between the germline ends. The DNA for the CDR3 is TGTGCCACCAGCAGAGGCGGGGCACAGTCCTACGAGCAGTACTTC. The encoded protein is CATSRGGAQSYEQYF.

This clone occurred once. DNA for the CDR3: TGTGCCATCAGTGAGTCATTTGGGAGGTTGGGGACTGAAGCTTTCTTT. Translated, it gives CAISESFGRLGTEAFF. The chain couples TRBV10-3 to TRBJ1-1; the D is unclear. V was shortened by 0 bases and J by 5 bases, with 16 bases between the two germline ends. The CDR3 is made up of 16 amino acids. Germline CDR1 reads ENHRY; CDR2 reads SYGVKD.

The chain couples TRBV4-1 to TRBJ1-2; tentative D call: TRBD1 (5 bases). Trimming pared 1 base from V and 7 bases from J, leaving 13 bases between. CDR1 and CDR2 from the germline V gene are MGHRA and YSYEKL. The CDR3 runs 14 residues. CDR3 sequence (DNA): TGCGCCAGCAGCCAAGGCAGGGTAATCTTTGGCTACACCTTC. Translation gives CASSQGRVIFGYTF.

The rearrangement uses TRBV7-2 and TRBJ2-7, with a weak D call TRBD2 (5 bases). The V gene lost 5 bases and the J gene lost 1 base, with 15 bases spanning the gap. The CDR3 sequence is 15 residues long. Per the germline V gene, CDR1 is SGHTA and CDR2 is FQGNSA. CDR3 DNA: TGTGCCAGCAGCGTAAACATGGGCGGGTCCTACGAGCAGTACTTC. Its translation is CASSVNMGGSYEQYF.

Relative to its sample, this clone is medium-sized. The rearrangement joins TRBV6-5 to TRBJ2-7; possible D gene TRBD2, 6 bases. The germline gives CDR1 MNHEY, CDR2 SVGAGI. The CDR3 contains 14 residues. V gave up 2 bases and J gave up 1 base, with 9 bases separating them. The CDR3 region has the DNA TGTGCCAGCAGTTACCTACGGGGGTCCTACGAGCAGTACTTC. Its translation is CASSYLRGSYEQYF.

This clone was observed a handful of times. V is TRBV9 and J is TRBJ1-2; TRBD1 agrees at 7 bases. CDR1 and CDR2 from the germline V gene are SGDLS and YYNGEE. This CDR3 is 15 amino acids long. The junction had 7 bases not matched to a gene; V was cut back by 0 bases and J by 5 bases. This CDR3 reads CASSVAPGQQYGYTF. The CDR3 coding sequence is TGTGCCAGCAGCGTAGCCCCGGGACAGCAGTATGGCTACACCTTC.